In this sample, the clone carrying this TCR beta chain turned up many times. The data are from a study of patients with pleural tuberculosis. TCRdb independently ran MiXCR on the reads; one entry per CDR3 protein. Among approximately 53,000 distinct CDR3 sequences listed, approximately 7.9% were seen once. In germline, CDR1 is KGHSH, CDR2 LQKENI. The CDR3 runs 15 residues. The junction had 8 bases not matched to a gene; V was cut back by 4 bases and J by 6 bases. This receptor was obtained from a human donor with pleural tuberculosis. The V gene is TRBV18, the J gene TRBJ2-7; 11 bases are a match to TRBD2. The DNA of the CDR3 is TGTGCCAGCTCACTACTAGCGGGAGACGCCCGCGAGCAGTACTTC. Amino acid sequence: CASSLLAGDAREQYF.